This TCR beta chain was profiled in a study of molecular identifiers for immune sequencing clone quantification. Study results and caveats: Clones above 20 RNA copies contained over 98% of effector molecules but under 1% of naive ones.

This clonotype was counted ten times or more. Antigen: not known. TCRdb called the PCR reads again in MiXCR, with one record for every CDR3 protein. The sample has some 580,000 distinct CDR3 sequences, about 25% seen once. Germline V CDR1 and CDR2: MNHEY, SVGAGI. Trimming took off 8 bases at V and 0 bases at J, with 13 bases between the two ends. The CDR3 contains 14 residues. This sequence was found in a human donor in good health. Some libraries in this study had Jurkat cell RNA spiked in. What was sequenced was naive CD8+ T cells from blood, with Jurkat cell RNA spiked in. Sample subset: FACS-sorted CD8+CD4-CCR7+CD45RA+ naive T cells. The genes are TRBV6-5 and TRBJ1-1; D is perhaps TRBD1 (5 bases). The DNA of the CDR3 is TGTGCCAGCTCAGGGTACGGAGTGAACACTGAAGCTTTCTTT. The encoded protein is CASSGYGVNTEAFF.